The clone carrying this T cell receptor (beta chain) turned up a few times. TCRdb recomputed calls from the RACE reads with MiXCR, one row per CDR3 protein. Of 100,000 to 120,000 distinct CDR3 sequences listed, 30% to 35% were seen once; the top ten hold around 2.8%. The sample originates from a study of human T cells and chemical hapten exposure. The time point here: patch test 3, about 24 weeks after DPC sensitization. Treatment specified: therapeutic diphenylcyclopropenone sensitization with weekly scalp DPC. Unfractionated whole blood was the source from which total RNA was extracted. The CDR3 consists of 13 residues. V lost 6 bases and J 7 bases, leaving 15 bases between the germline ends.

The receptor was derived from a man aged 35 to 55 with alopecia areata. Some clones in this sample may be carry-over from other donors' samples. Here the sequenced sample was whole blood, taken in connection with sensitization to the hapten diphenylcyclopropenone (DPC). V is TRBV12-3 or TRBV12-4 and J is TRBJ1-1; perhaps TRBD1 as D (6 bases). The CDR3 here is CASRQGLYGEAFF. The CDR3 nucleotides read TGTGCCAGCAGACAGGGCTTGTATGGTGAAGCTTTCTTT.